The 2 T cell receptor beta chains listed next were all sequenced from one sample in a study of beta chain features in type 1 diabetes. Every isolated RNA sample was fully reverse transcribed, so sequencing captured expressed TCRB transcripts. Clones were read by immunoSEQ multiplex PCR, and TCRdb kept only the in-frame ones, dropping some. In the table there are 450,000 to 550,000 clones, around 30% of which are singletons. The sequenced sample consisted of naive CD4+ T cells from blood. These receptor sequences come from a man aged 18 to 30 in good health.

This chain joins TRBV30 and TRBJ2-1, with 7 bases aligning to TRBD2. Germline V gene lookup returns CDR1 GTSNPN and CDR2 SVGIG (reference sequence). The CDR3 sequence is 13 residues long. V was pared by 3 bases and J by 4 bases, with 3 bases of the junction left unmatched. DNA of the CDR3: TGTGCCTGGAGAAAGCGGGAATACAATGAGCAGTTCTTC. As protein: CAWRKREYNEQFF.

The chain links TRBV5-1 to TRBJ1-2; no firm D call. CDR3 length: 13 residues. The V gene's germline CDR1 is SGHRS and CDR2 YFSETQ. Trimming shortened V by 0 bases and J by 4 bases, and 7 bases separated the two germline ends. The CDR3 here is CASSLEGLYGYTF. The CDR3 DNA is TGCGCCAGCAGCTTGGAGGGCCTCTATGGCTACACCTTC.